This is a list of T cell receptor beta chains from one sample in a study of technical replicates of blood from several donors. TCRdb keeps only in-frame clones here, not all; method: immunoSEQ multiplex PCR. The table lists 60,000 to 90,000 clones, around 97% of them singletons. Material: T cells isolated from PBMCs. The receptors derive from a human donor in good health. The CDR3 runs from the conserved cysteine through the conserved F or W. Where a row states a size, it is once, few, many or the class of an expanded clone; other rows omit it.

J,V,size,CDR3
TRBJ2-7,TRBV4-1,-,CASSHTSGRAYEQYF
TRBJ2-7,TRBV13,-,CASSSTPGQGDYEQYF
TRBJ2-1,TRBV5-1,-,CASSPTGEGYNEQFF
TRBJ1-2,TRBV7-8,once,CASSRSTANYGYTF
TRBJ2-3,TRBV9,-,CASSLSGASTDTQYF
TRBJ1-3,TRBV10-2,-,CASSGGGAGNTIYF
TRBJ1-5,TRBV19,-,CASRLLGTGTVGSNQPQHF
TRBJ2-2,TRBV6-1,once,CASSVQVNTGELFF
TRBJ2-7,TRBV11-3,-,CASSYGTGGFYEQYF
TRBJ2-3,TRBV7-9,once,CASSFTEAQDTQYF
TRBJ1-5,TRBV7-9,-,CASSPSGGRDQPQHF
TRBJ1-5,TRBV4-3,-,CASSQGTGLQPQHF
TRBJ2-1,TRBV2,-,CASSGLAGASEQFF
TRBJ2-5,TRBV15,-,CATSIGLAGDMETQYF
TRBJ2-7,TRBV9,-,CASSLLPGQGIYEQYF
TRBJ2-3,TRBV5-4,-,CASSQPEVTDTQYF
TRBJ1-1,TRBV6-6,-,CASSYSRGTEAFF
TRBJ2-2,TRBV7-8,-,CASSPRLAGPTPHTGELFF
TRBJ2-7,TRBV30,-,CAWRDSYEQYF
TRBJ1-4,TRBV7-2,-,CASSLLITSSEKLFF
TRBJ1-2,TRBV29-1,-,CSVEDLRRNYGYTF
TRBJ2-1,TRBV5-1,-,CASSLQGQGAFVFYNEQFF
TRBJ2-7,TRBV28,once,CASSDRGLREQYF
TRBJ1-1,TRBV28,-,CASSLEVANTEAFF
TRBJ2-1,TRBV29-1,-,CSVDRVDNEQFF
TRBJ2-6,TRBV13,-,CASSPRLAEFSGANVLTF
TRBJ1-1,TRBV4-1,-,CASSQVGTVEAFF
TRBJ2-7,TRBV9,-,CASSVDFTSGFYEQYF
TRBJ1-3,TRBV11-2,-,CASSLGVSSGNTIYF
TRBJ2-7,TRBV27,once,CASSLGLGAALGEQYF
TRBJ1-4,TRBV25-1,-,CASVDRTTNEKLFF
TRBJ2-3,TRBV4-1,once,CASSQIQDDADTQYF
TRBJ2-5,TRBV18,-,CASSPSGEETQYF
TRBJ1-1,TRBV2,once,CASLRGNTEAFF
TRBJ2-3,TRBV7-9,-,CASRSGYTDTQYF
TRBJ2-3,TRBV2,-,CASSFGQTDTQYF
TRBJ2-1,TRBV27,-,CASSYAGGEVYNEQFF